Presented here are 20 T cell receptor beta chains from one specimen sequenced in a study of Graves' ophthalmopathy and Graves' hyperthyroidism (dated by TCRdb to 2017 to 2018). The sequencer listed for this sample is Illumina HiSeq 2000. TCR beta CDR3 regions were amplified from RNA transcripts for repertoire sequencing. The first round of RT-PCR was done with HTBI primers and the Qiagen OneStep RT-PCR kit, and was followed by a second round of multiplex PCR, then size selection and purification. The public reads were reprocessed in TCRdb via fastp at Q25 and MiXCR, keeping in-frame beta chains. Entries are consolidated by CDR3 protein sequence, retaining the most common genes and DNA. Here the sample has fewer than 350,000 distinct CDR3 sequences; about a sixth occur a single time. The top ten clones comprise 10% to 15% of the sample. The sample was peripheral blood. These receptor sequences come from an adult man with Graves' ophthalmopathy.

This clonotype was recorded only once. The chain joins TRBV12-3 or TRBV12-4 to TRBJ1-3; D unclear. Trimming took off 5 bases at V and 10 bases at J, with 6 bases between the two ends. CDR3 length: 10 residues. CDR3 sequence (DNA): TGTGCCAGCAGTATGGGAACCATATATTTT. Translated: CASSMGTIYF.

This clonotype was seen repeatedly, ten times or more. This chain connects TRBV6-1 to TRBJ1-2, with a weak D call TRBD1 (5 bases). Germline V CDR1 and CDR2: MNHNS, SASEGT. The length of the CDR3 is 12 residues. Trimming pared 6 bases from V and 8 bases from J, leaving 13 bases between. Here the CDR3 reads CASSPTDPGYTF. CDR3 nucleotides: TGTGCCAGCAGCCCGACAGATCCCGGCTACACCTTC.

This clonotype was found many times. This chain uses TRBV6-5 with TRBJ2-5; D call uncertain. The CDR3 sequence is 14 residues long. With 5 bases removed from V and 0 bases from J, the gap between germline ends came to 10 bases. Looked up from germline, CDR1 is MNHEY and CDR2 is SVGAGI. This CDR3 is CASSLLPYQETQYF. DNA of the CDR3: TGTGCCAGCAGTCTCCTACCGTACCAAGAGACCCAGTACTTC.

This clonotype was detected many times. V is TRBV6-9 and J is TRBJ1-6, with no clear D. CDR1 is MNHGY and CDR2 is SVAAGI in the germline V gene. V gave up 3 bases and J gave up 10 bases, with 7 bases separating them. The CDR3 has 12 residues. The DNA of the CDR3 is TGTGCCAGCAGTTACGTGAGCTCACCCCTCCACTTT. Its protein product is CASSYVSSPLHF.

This clonotype has at least ten counts. The chain joins TRBV5-1 to TRBJ2-7; 7 bases align to TRBD1. The germline V gene encodes CDR1 SGHRS and CDR2 YFSETQ. V lost 4 bases, J lost 4 bases, and 5 bases stayed unmatched. The CDR3 sequence is 13 residues long. The CDR3 sequence is CASSPGTEYEQYF. DNA for the CDR3: TGCGCCAGCAGCCCCGGGACAGAGTACGAGCAGTACTTC.

This clonotype was counted at least ten times. This chain uses TRBV11-2 with TRBJ2-7; D is undetermined. The CDR3 is 12 amino acids. Germline V CDR1 and CDR2: SGHAT, FQNNGV. V shed 0 bases and J shed 13 bases, with 13 bases lying between them. The CDR3 DNA reads TGTGCCAGCAGCTTAGATCTCCCATCTATTTACTTC. Protein: CASSLDLPSIYF.

The sample holds many counts of this clonotype. J is TRBJ1-3 and V is TRBV6-1, with D unclear. CDR3 size: 14 residues. V was pared by 6 bases and J by 0 bases, with 9 bases between. Germline CDR1 is MNHNS and CDR2 is SASEGT. DNA of the CDR3: TGTGCCAGCAGAAGGACGGCCTCTGGAAACACCATATATTTT. As protein: CASRRTASGNTIYF.

This clonotype was picked up many times. The V and J genes are TRBV12-3 or TRBV12-4 and TRBJ2-5, with D possibly TRBD2 on 5 matching bases. The ends were cut back, 7 bases at V and 5 bases at J, with 14 bases in the middle. The CDR3 is 13 amino acids. The CDR3 reads CASNMEDGETQYF. The CDR3, as DNA: TGTGCCAGCAACATGGAGGACGGGGAGACCCAGTACTTC.

This chain uses TRBV6-1 with TRBJ1-1; D is unclear. The CDR3 covers 15 residues. Germline CDR1 is MNHNS and CDR2 is SASEGT. Trimming cost V 8 bases and J 1 base, with 17 bases left between them. The chain's CDR3 is CASLPMVTANTEAFF. CDR3 bases: TGTGCCAGCCTGCCCATGGTCACGGCGAACACTGAAGCTTTCTTT.

This clonotype was found many times. The chain joins TRBV12-3 or TRBV12-4 to TRBJ1-6, with TRBD1 as a possible D gene (5 bases). The V end was cut by 3 bases, the J end by 12 bases, with 12 bases between. This CDR3 comprises 13 residues. CDR3 nucleotides: TGTGCCAGCAGTTTTAGTAGGGACCTACCCCTCCACTTT. Its protein product is CASSFSRDLPLHF.

CDR3 residues: CASSARDSGTDTQYF. For the CDR3, the DNA is TGTGCCAGCAGTGCCCGGGACTCCGGCACAGATACGCAGTATTTT. The chain is built from TRBV28 and TRBJ2-3, with D possibly being TRBD2 (6 bases). The germline V gene encodes CDR1 MDHEN and CDR2 SYDVKM. The CDR3 covers 15 residues. V shed 5 bases and J shed 1 base, with 13 bases lying between them.

This clonotype was seen ten or more times. The chain links TRBV6-1 to TRBJ1-6, with 8 positions matching TRBD1. Germline CDR1 is MNHNS and CDR2 is SASEGT. V lost 7 bases to trimming and J lost 10 bases; unmatched junction nucleotides: 6. The CDR3 spans 13 residues. CDR3 DNA: TGTGCCAGCACTGACAGGGGCGAATCACCCCTCCACTTT. This sequence encodes CASTDRGESPLHF.

In the case of this clonotype: Given a much more abundant clone one base away, this may be a read error. V gene TRBV5-1 combines with J gene TRBJ2-2, with 7 bases lining up with TRBD1. The CDR3 totals 16 residues. V gave up 7 bases and J gave up 2 bases; unmatched junction bases: 11. CDR1 is SGHRS and CDR2 is YFSETQ in the germline V gene. The DNA of the CDR3 is TGCGCCAGCGTTAATGAGGACAGGACAAACACCGGGGAGCTGTTTTTT. It encodes CASVNEDRTNTGELFF.

In this sample, this clonotype turned up many times. V and J are TRBV29-1 and TRBJ2-2, with 7 bases identical to TRBD2. V shed 4 bases, J shed 2 bases, and the junction held 10 bases outside the gene matches. Germline V gene lookup returns CDR1 SQVTM and CDR2 ANQGSEA. This CDR3 spans 16 amino acids. The CDR3 bases are TGCAGCGTTGTAAGGCGGGACTACCTTAACACCGGGGAGCTGTTTTTT. It codes for CSVVRRDYLNTGELFF.

Ten or more counts support this clonotype. The rearrangement joins TRBV30 to TRBJ1-3, with D perhaps matching TRBD1 (5 bases). CDR3 length: 18 residues. CDR1 is GTSNPN and CDR2 is SVGIG in the germline V gene (reference sequence). V lost 0 bases to trimming and J lost 1 base, with 19 bases between them. The CDR3 DNA sequence: TGTGCCTGGAGTGTACTGGGACGAATCGTCACATCTGGAAACACCATATATTTT. Translation gives CAWSVLGRIVTSGNTIYF. The variable domain in full, with the rest retrieved from reference TRBV30 and TRBJ1-3, is SQTIHQWPATLVQPVGSPLSLECTVEGTSNPNLYWYRQAAGRGLQLLFYSVGIGQISSEVPQNLSASRPQDRQFILSSKKLLLSDSGFYLCAWSVLGRIVTSGNTIYFGEGSWLTVV.

This clonotype was seen ten or more times. The gene calls are TRBV11-2 and TRBJ2-2; D possibly corresponds to TRBD2 (5 bases). The CDR3 contains 17 residues. The germline V gene encodes CDR1 SGHAT and CDR2 FQNNGV. Trimming cost V 0 bases and J 5 bases, with 16 bases left between them. The CDR3 sequence is CASSLDLDSRGTGELFF. Written as DNA, the CDR3 is TGTGCCAGCAGCTTAGATCTCGACTCCCGCGGGACCGGGGAGCTGTTTTTT.

Many counts were recorded for this clonotype. This rearrangement joins TRBV30 to TRBJ1-6; possible D gene TRBD1, 5 bases. Germline-derived CDR1 and CDR2 are GTSNPN and SVGIG (reference sequence). The V gene lost 2 bases and the J gene lost 8 bases, with 10 bases spanning the gap. This CDR3 is built from 13 residues. In DNA, the CDR3 is TGTGCCTGGAGTACGGGGCAGGATTCACCCCTCCACTTT. Encoded protein: CAWSTGQDSPLHF.

The rearrangement links TRBV28 to TRBJ2-7, with TRBD2 matching 13 bases. V shed 5 bases, J shed 2 bases, and the junction held 9 bases outside the gene matches. CDR1 is MDHEN and CDR2 is SYDVKM in the germline V gene. CDR3 length equals 17 residues. DNA for the CDR3: TGTGCCAGCAGTCCACTAGCGGGAGGGACTATAACCTACGAGCAGTACTTC. As protein: CASSPLAGGTITYEQYF.

This clonotype occurred many times. CDR3 in DNA: TGTGCCAGCAGTTTAAAAATGGGACTAGCGGGCAACGAGCAGTACTTC. Amino acid sequence: CASSLKMGLAGNEQYF. The rearrangement joins TRBV27 to TRBJ2-7; 12 bases are shared with TRBD2. The germline CDR1 and CDR2 sequences are MNHEY and SMNVEV (reference sequence). V was pared by 2 bases and J by 5 bases, with 7 bases of the junction left unmatched. The CDR3 totals 16 residues.

The chain employs TRBV25-1 and TRBJ1-3; the D gene is possibly TRBD1 (5 bases). V was pared by 7 bases and J by 2 bases, with 15 bases between. The CDR3 spans 15 residues. Germline V lookup: CDR1 MGHDK, CDR2 SYGVNS. The CDR3 DNA follows: TGTGCCAGCACCTCTCAGGGAAGGACTGGAAACACCATATATTTT. Protein sequence: CASTSQGRTGNTIYF. The full variable domain, with the rest looked up from reference TRBV25-1 and TRBJ1-3, is EADIYQTPRYLVIGTGKKITLECSQTMGHDKMYWYQQDPGMELHLIHYSYGVNSTEKGDLSSESTVSRIRTEHFPLTLESARPSHTSQYLCASTSQGRTGNTIYFGEGSWLTVV.